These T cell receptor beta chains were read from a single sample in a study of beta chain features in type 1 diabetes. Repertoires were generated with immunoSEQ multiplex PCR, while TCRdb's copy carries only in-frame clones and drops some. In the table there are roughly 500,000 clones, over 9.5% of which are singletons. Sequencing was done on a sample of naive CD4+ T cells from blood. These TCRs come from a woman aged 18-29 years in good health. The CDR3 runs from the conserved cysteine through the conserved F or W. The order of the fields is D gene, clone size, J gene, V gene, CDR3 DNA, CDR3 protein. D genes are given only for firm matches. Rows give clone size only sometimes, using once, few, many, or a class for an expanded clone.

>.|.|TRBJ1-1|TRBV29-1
TGCAGCGTTGGGAGGGCGGGGGCCACTGAAGCTTTCTTT
CSVGRAGATEAFF
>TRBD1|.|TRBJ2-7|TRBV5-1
TGCGCCAGCAGCTACACAGGGGGCGAGAGCTACGAGCAGTACTTC
CASSYTGGESYEQYF
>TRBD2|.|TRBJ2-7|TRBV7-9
TGTGCCAGCAGCTTAACAGCGGGAGGCTCCTACGAGCAGTACTTC
CASSLTAGGSYEQYF
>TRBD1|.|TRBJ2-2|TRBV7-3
TGTGCCAGCACAACAGGGGCCCCCACCGGGGAGCTGTTTTTT
CASTTGAPTGELFF
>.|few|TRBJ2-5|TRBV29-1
TGCAGCGCTAGACCATCTCGAGGGGAGACCCAGTACTTC
CSARPSRGETQYF
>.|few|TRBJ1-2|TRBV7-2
TGTGCCAGCAGCTTAACGTGGAGAAGTGGCTACACCTTC
CASSLTWRSGYTF
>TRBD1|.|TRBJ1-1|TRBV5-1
TGCGCCAGCAGTCGGACAGGCGAATACACTGAAGCTTTCTTT
CASSRTGEYTEAFF
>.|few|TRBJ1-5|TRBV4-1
TGCGCCAGCAGCCATACACTTAGGACCCCTAGGAATCAGCCCCAGCATTTT
CASSHTLRTPRNQPQHF
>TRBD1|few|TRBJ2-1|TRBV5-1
TGCGCCAGCAGCTTGCAGAACAGGGGCAATGAGCAGTTCTTC
CASSLQNRGNEQFF
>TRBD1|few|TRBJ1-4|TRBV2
TGTGCCAGCAGTGCCCGGACAGGCCGCGCAACTAATGAAAAACTGTTTTTT
CASSARTGRATNEKLFF
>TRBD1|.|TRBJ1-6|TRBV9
TGTGCCAGCAGCCCCAGGGACAGGGTCGTTTCACCCCTCCACTTT
CASSPRDRVVSPLHF
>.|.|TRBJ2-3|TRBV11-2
TGTGCCAGCAGCTCATCCCCCACAGATACGCAGTATTTT
CASSSSPTDTQYF
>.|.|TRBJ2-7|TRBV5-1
TGCGCCAGCAGCTTGGGTCGGGACGACGTCGAGGGGTACTTC
CASSLGRDDVEGYF
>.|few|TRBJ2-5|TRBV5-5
TGTGCCAGCAGCTTTGCCACCAAAGAGACCCAGTACTTC
CASSFATKETQYF
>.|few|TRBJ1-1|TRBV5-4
TGTGCCAGCAGCCCCCAGGGATTCGGGCTGAACACTGAAGCTTTCTTT
CASSPQGFGLNTEAFF
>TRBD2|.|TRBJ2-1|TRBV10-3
TGTGCCATCAGCGCGACTAGCGGGAGGCTCGGTGAGCAGTTCTTC
CAISATSGRLGEQFF
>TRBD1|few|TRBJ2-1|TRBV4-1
TGCGCCAGCAGCCGAGGACAGGGGCGGAATGAGCAGTTCTTC
CASSRGQGRNEQFF